Listed here are 25 T cell receptor beta chains from one sample, sequenced in a study of shared clonotypes between healthy human individuals. Data came from immunoSEQ multiplex PCR; TCRdb stores just in-frame clones and leaves some out. Among roughly 2,000,000 clones listed, about 95% were seen once. Cells designated naive CD8 were CD45RO-negative and were positively selected for CCR7, with terminally differentiated effector memory CD45RA+ cells excluded. The sample comprised naive CD8+ T cells sorted from blood. The receptors here all came from a man aged 18 to 35 in good health.

The CDR3 is CASSLTSGSPSYEQYF. CDR3 DNA sequence: TGTGCCAGCAGCTTGACCAGCGGGAGCCCCTCCTACGAGCAGTACTTC. The chain uses TRBV13 and TRBJ2-7, with 8 bases matching TRBD2. This CDR3 comprises 16 residues. The V gene's germline CDR1 is PRHDT and CDR2 FYEKMQ (reference sequence). Trimming at V came to 3 bases and at J to 0 bases, leaving 7 bases not matched to a gene.

V and J are TRBV15 and TRBJ2-7; D remains ambiguous. V shed 1 base and J shed 2 bases, with 15 bases lying between them. This CDR3 spans 16 amino acids. Germline V gives CDR1 LNHNV, CDR2 YYDKDF (reference sequence). CDR3 DNA: TGTGCCACCAGCAGAGCGTTAAGGCCGAGGCCCTACGAGCAGTACTTC. Its translation is CATSRALRPRPYEQYF. Full variable domain (remainder filled in from reference TRBV15 and TRBJ2-7): DAMVIQNPRYQVTQFGKPVTLSCSQTLNHNVMYWYQQKSSQAPKLLFHYYDKDFNNEADTPDNFQSRRPNTSFCFLDIRSPGLGDTAMYLCATSRALRPRPYEQYFGPGTRLTVT.

The V and J genes are TRBV7-8 and TRBJ2-7; D remains ambiguous. This CDR3 is built from 14 residues. V dropped 2 bases and J dropped 4 bases, with 12 bases sitting between them. The germline gives CDR1 SGHVS, CDR2 FQNEAQ. The DNA for the CDR3 is TGTGCCAGCAGCTTAATGACGTCGTCGTACGAGCAGTACTTC. Translating gives CASSLMTSSYEQYF.

V gene TRBV27 combines with J gene TRBJ2-7; 8 nucleotides align to TRBD1. The V gene's germline CDR1 is MNHEY and CDR2 SMNVEV (reference sequence). CDR3 length: 15 amino acids. Losses at the gene ends were 6 bases for V and 6 bases for J; bases not matched to a gene: 13. The CDR3 nucleotides are TGTGCCAGCAGCTTCCTCCGGGACAGGAACGGCGAGCAGTACTTC. Protein product: CASSFLRDRNGEQYF.

A note on this clone: The same CDR3 arises from other DNA sequences in this sample as well. The chain recombines TRBV28 with TRBJ2-7; D ambiguous. This CDR3 region has 14 residues. V was pared by 6 bases and J by 0 bases, with 12 bases between. Germline assignment: CDR1 MDHEN and CDR2 SYDVKM. The CDR3 sequence is CASSLGRSSYEQYF. The CDR3 DNA sequence: TGTGCCAGCAGCCTAGGACGGAGCTCCTACGAGCAGTACTTC.

The V and J genes are TRBV6-5 and TRBJ2-7, with 8 positions matching TRBD1. Trimming at V came to 5 bases and at J to 0 bases, leaving 6 bases not matched to a gene. The CDR3 covers 15 residues. Germline assignment: CDR1 MNHEY and CDR2 SVGAGI. The CDR3 reads CASSPRQGSSYEQYF. The CDR3 nucleotides are TGTGCCAGCAGTCCCCGACAGGGGAGCTCCTACGAGCAGTACTTC.

The chain carries TRBV4-1 and TRBJ2-3; 11 nucleotides match TRBD2. J lost 0 bases, V lost 4 bases, and 3 bases had no gene match. The CDR3 spans 16 residues. Germline CDR1 reads MGHRA; CDR2 reads YSYEKL. The CDR3, as DNA: TGCGCCAGCAGCCTCCTAGCGGGGGGTAGCACAGATACGCAGTATTTT. This translates into CASSLLAGGSTDTQYF.

J is TRBJ1-2 and V is TRBV11-2; 7 bases map to TRBD1. CDR3 length: 14 amino acids. Unmatched junction bases numbered 8, after V lost 5 bases and J lost 5 bases. In germline, CDR1 is SGHAT, CDR2 FQNNGV. CDR3 DNA sequence: TGTGCCAGCAGCCCGGGACAGTTAGAGTATGGCTACACCTTC. Translated: CASSPGQLEYGYTF.

Comments on this clone: The sample has other DNA sequences that encode this CDR3 too. This chain links TRBV4-1 with TRBJ1-3; TRBD1 matches 8 bases. From germline, CDR1 is MGHRA and CDR2 YSYEKL. With V trimmed by 0 bases and J by 2 bases, 0 bases remained unmatched. The CDR3 runs 15 residues. The CDR3, as DNA: TGCGCCAGCAGCCAAGACAGGGGGCCTGGAAACACCATATATTTT. This gives the protein CASSQDRGPGNTIYF.

The chain joins TRBV5-4 to TRBJ1-1, with 12 bases aligning to TRBD1. J gave up 6 bases and V 6 bases, and 12 bases lay outside the gene matches. CDR1 and CDR2 from the germline V gene are SGHNT and YYREEE (reference sequence). The CDR3 covers 16 residues. CDR3: CASTIPGTGGVAEAFF. DNA for the CDR3: TGTGCCAGCACGATACCCGGGACAGGGGGCGTCGCTGAAGCTTTCTTT.

The DNA of the CDR3 is TGCGCCAGCAGCCTCGCATGGGACAGGGCCTACGAGCAGTACTTC. This translates into CASSLAWDRAYEQYF. The rearrangement uses TRBV4-3 and TRBJ2-7; 9 nucleotides agree with TRBD1. J lost 2 bases, V lost 4 bases, and 6 bases had no gene match. Germline V gives CDR1 LGHNA, CDR2 YSLEER. CDR3 size: 15 residues.

A note on this clone: This CDR3 is also generated by other DNA sequences in the sample. The chain is built from TRBV27 and TRBJ2-5; TRBD2 is a possible D gene (6 bases). The CDR3 is 13 amino acids. The germline V gene encodes CDR1 MNHEY and CDR2 SMNVEV (reference sequence). Between the trimmed V and J ends, which lost 1 base and 5 bases, there was a span of 8 bases. CDR3 region: CASSLLEGETQYF. DNA of the CDR3: TGTGCCAGCAGTTTATTGGAGGGTGAGACCCAGTACTTC.

The genes are TRBV19 and TRBJ2-7; D is unresolved. This CDR3 is 14 amino acids long. Germline CDR1 LNHDA, CDR2 SQIVND (reference sequence). Trimming took 3 bases from V and 5 from J, leaving 14 bases between them. The CDR3: CASSIMAQHNEQYF. The CDR3 DNA is TGTGCCAGTAGTATTATGGCACAGCATAACGAGCAGTACTTC.

V and J are TRBV2 and TRBJ1-2, with D possibly matching TRBD1 (6 bases). The CDR3 extends over 16 amino acids. Between the trimmed V and J ends, which lost 1 base and 1 base, there was a span of 13 bases. CDR1 and CDR2 (germline): SNHLY, FYNNEI. Here the CDR3 reads CASSEGLGGGNYGYTF. The CDR3, as DNA: TGTGCCAGCAGTGAAGGATTAGGGGGAGGTAACTATGGCTACACCTTC.

The chain links TRBV18 to TRBJ2-1; D tentatively reads TRBD1 or TRBD2 (5 bases each). The CDR3 runs to 16 residues. V gave up 2 bases and J gave up 1 base, with 12 bases separating them. Germline V gives CDR1 KGHSH, CDR2 LQKENI. CDR3 sequence (DNA): TGTGCCAGCTCACCAGGGACCTTGGAGTCCTACAATGAGCAGTTCTTC. This gives the protein CASSPGTLESYNEQFF.

The chain recombines TRBV4-1 with TRBJ2-7; D may correspond to TRBD1 or TRBD2 (6 bases each). Germline V gene lookup returns CDR1 MGHRA and CDR2 YSYEKL. The CDR3 is 15 amino acids. Trimming left V 5 bases short and J 3 bases short, with 17 bases between. The CDR3 region is CASSRGSAGLYEQYF. The CDR3, as DNA: TGCGCCAGCAGCAGGGGGTCGGCGGGACTCTACGAGCAGTACTTC.

Notes on this clone: The identical CDR3 is also encoded by other nucleotide sequences in the sample. J is TRBJ1-1 and V is TRBV7-8; the D gene is possibly TRBD1 (6 bases). The germline V and J ends were trimmed by 5 bases and 1 base, with 8 bases remaining between them. CDR1 SGHVS and CDR2 FQNEAQ come from the germline V gene. This CDR3 contains 13 residues. This chain's CDR3 is CASSPGQNTEAFF. In DNA, the CDR3 is TGTGCCAGCAGCCCGGGACAGAACACTGAAGCTTTCTTT.

V gene TRBV5-4 combines with J gene TRBJ2-7; D may match TRBD1 or TRBD2 (5 bases each). V lost 0 bases to trimming and J lost 3 bases, with 13 bases between them. Germline CDR1 SGHNT, CDR2 YYREEE (reference sequence). The CDR3 covers 15 residues. CDR3 in DNA: TGTGCCAGCAGCTTGGAGCAGGGAGCAATCTACGAGCAGTACTTC. It specifies CASSLEQGAIYEQYF. The complete variable domain, with remaining parts taken from reference TRBV5-4 and TRBJ2-7, reads ETGVTQSPTHLIKTRGQQVTLRCSSQSGHNTVSWYQQALGQGPQFIFQYYREEENGRGNFPPRFSGLQFPNYSSELNVNALELDDSALYLCASSLEQGAIYEQYFGPGTRLTVT.

The rearrangement joins TRBV7-8 to TRBJ1-3; 9 nucleotides match TRBD1. CDR3 length equals 17 residues. Unmatched junction bases numbered 6, after V lost 3 bases and J lost 0 bases. Germline CDR1 is SGHVS and CDR2 is FQNEAQ. The CDR3 DNA reads as TGTGCCAGCAGCTTTACGGGACAGGGCTACTCTGGAAACACCATATATTTT. Translation gives CASSFTGQGYSGNTIYF.

This sequence joins TRBV7-2 and TRBJ2-1; D is ambiguous. The CDR3 loop spans 14 amino acids. V shed 4 bases and J shed 4 bases, with 11 bases lying between them. The germline V gene has CDR1 SGHTA and CDR2 FQGNSA. The CDR3 sequence: CASSWAGAYNEQFF. The CDR3, as DNA: TGTGCCAGCAGCTGGGCCGGAGCTTACAATGAGCAGTTCTTC.

As regards this clone: Other DNA sequences in this sample translate to the same CDR3. The gene calls are TRBV6-1 and TRBJ1-1, with 8 nucleotides matching TRBD1. The CDR3 has 14 amino acids. Per germline, CDR1 MNHNS and CDR2 SASEGT. The V segment lost 3 bases and the J segment 3 bases; nucleotides outside the gene matches: 3. CDR3 loop: CASSDRQGYTEAFF. CDR3 bases: TGTGCCAGCAGTGATAGACAGGGGTACACTGAAGCTTTCTTT.

The J gene is TRBJ1-2, the V gene TRBV19; 7 nucleotides match TRBD1. Looked up from germline, CDR1 is LNHDA and CDR2 is SQIVND (reference sequence). J was trimmed by 4 bases and V by 2 bases; bases with no gene match: 13. This CDR3 has 17 residues. DNA of the CDR3: TGTGCCAGTAGTATATCCCATCGGACAGGTCCGTTCTATGGCTACACCTTC. It encodes CASSISHRTGPFYGYTF. Combining the CDR3 with reference TRBV19 and TRBJ1-2 gives the whole variable domain DGGITQSPKYLFRKEGQNVTLSCEQNLNHDAMYWYRQDPGQGLRLIYYSQIVNDFQKGDIAEGYSVSREKKESFPLTVTSAQKNPTAFYLCASSISHRTGPFYGYTFGSGTRLTVV.

This clone was counted between two and nine times. J is TRBJ1-1 and V is TRBV29-1; maybe TRBD1 (6 bases). The V and J ends lost 1 base and 4 bases respectively, with 13 bases between them. The CDR3 runs 14 residues. Germline loops: CDR1 SQVTM, CDR2 ANQGSEA. DNA of the CDR3: TGCAGCGTTGAAGGGGCGGGGGCTGGCACTGAAGCTTTCTTT. This encodes CSVEGAGAGTEAFF.

The chain couples TRBV28 to TRBJ2-7, with a possible D match to TRBD1 (5 bases). CDR1 is MDHEN and CDR2 is SYDVKM in the germline V gene. Trimming pared 1 base from V and 3 bases from J, leaving 10 bases between. CDR3 length: 14 residues. The CDR3 reads CASSLFGDSYEQYF. The CDR3 DNA reads TGTGCCAGCAGTTTATTCGGCGACAGCTACGAGCAGTACTTC.

The chain uses TRBV5-6 and TRBJ1-2; no reliable D call. The V end lost 0 bases, the J end lost 3 bases, and 9 bases lay between the germline ends. CDR1 and CDR2 (germline): SGHDT, YYEEEE. This CDR3 has 14 residues. DNA for the CDR3: TGTGCCAGCAGCTTGGAGGGAGCTGACTATGGCTACACCTTC. It yields the protein CASSLEGADYGYTF.